Shown below are 7 T cell receptor beta chains from a single sample sequenced in a study of CD8+CD57+ T cells in acquired aplastic anemia. Researchers used genomic DNA as the template to profile TCR beta VDJ and CDR3. Using its own MiXCR run on the reads, TCRdb lists one record per CDR3 protein. The sample lists some 170,000 distinct CDR3 sequences, about three fifths seen once, with more than 40% in the top ten. Sequencing involved patients with CD8+CD57+ cell expansion previously shown by flow cytometry. The sequenced sample consisted of sorted CD4+, CD8+, or CD8+CD57+ T cells (not recorded which) from PBMCs. These receptors came from a human donor with aplastic anemia.

There are many counts of this clonotype. V gene TRBV6-5 combines with J gene TRBJ2-3, with D hard to call. V was trimmed by 8 bases and J by 4 bases, leaving 10 bases between them. Germline assignment: CDR1 MNHEY and CDR2 SVGAGI. The CDR3 spans 12 residues. CDR3 nucleotide sequence: TGTGCCAGCCGCGATATGTCAGATACGCAGTATTTT. Translating it yields CASRDMSDTQYF.

This clonotype was detected many times. This chain links TRBV6-1 with TRBJ1-5; D might be TRBD1 (5 bases). V lost 4 bases and J 1 base, leaving 8 bases between the germline ends. CDR1 is MNHNS, CDR2 SASEGT, per germline. This CDR3 has 14 residues. The CDR3 sequence is CASSGRASNQPQHF. The CDR3 DNA follows: TGTGCCAGCAGTGGCAGGGCCAGCAATCAGCCCCAGCATTTT.

This clonotype has ten or more counts. The genes are TRBV27 and TRBJ1-2; D uncertain. This CDR3 spans 14 amino acids. Germline CDR1 is MNHEY and CDR2 is SMNVEV (reference sequence). Trimming pared 4 bases from V and 4 bases from J, leaving 13 bases between. In nucleotides, the CDR3 is TGTGCCAGCAGTTCCACAGTATACGGCTATGGCTACACCTTC. Residues: CASSSTVYGYGYTF.

Written as DNA, the CDR3 is TGTGCCAGTAGCCCCTATTTTCCCTCCTACGAGCAGTACTTC. As protein: CASSPYFPSYEQYF. The chain has TRBV19 and TRBJ2-7; no definite D call. The germline V gene encodes CDR1 LNHDA and CDR2 SQIVND (reference sequence). The CDR3 contains 14 residues. With 6 bases removed from V and 0 bases from J, the gap between germline ends came to 12 bases.

This sequence joins TRBV4-3 and TRBJ2-7; maybe TRBD1 (5 bases). The V and J ends lost 0 bases and 4 bases respectively, with 16 bases between them. Germline CDR1 reads LGHNA; CDR2 reads YSLEER. This CDR3 has 16 amino acids. The CDR3: CASSQEPQGTVYEQYF. The CDR3 nucleotides read TGCGCCAGCAGCCAAGAACCCCAGGGAACCGTTTACGAGCAGTACTTC.

This chain joins TRBV7-6 and TRBJ1-6; no clear D gene. CDR3 length: 13 amino acids. Per the germline V gene, CDR1 is SGHVS and CDR2 is FNYEAQ. The ends were cut back, 1 base at V and 9 bases at J, with 7 bases in the middle. The CDR3 sequence: CASSLGFGSPLHF. CDR3 sequence (DNA): TGTGCCAGCAGCTTAGGTTTCGGTTCACCCCTCCACTTT.

There are many counts of this clonotype. The chain employs TRBV6-1 and TRBJ1-1; TRBD1 is a possible D gene (6 bases). The CDR3 sequence is 14 residues long. V lost 5 bases and J lost 4, with 14 bases in between. Germline CDR1 and CDR2: MNHNS and SASEGT. CDR3 in amino acids: CASSSDSEGTEAFF. DNA of the CDR3: TGTGCCAGCAGTTCGGACAGCGAGGGCACTGAAGCTTTCTTT.